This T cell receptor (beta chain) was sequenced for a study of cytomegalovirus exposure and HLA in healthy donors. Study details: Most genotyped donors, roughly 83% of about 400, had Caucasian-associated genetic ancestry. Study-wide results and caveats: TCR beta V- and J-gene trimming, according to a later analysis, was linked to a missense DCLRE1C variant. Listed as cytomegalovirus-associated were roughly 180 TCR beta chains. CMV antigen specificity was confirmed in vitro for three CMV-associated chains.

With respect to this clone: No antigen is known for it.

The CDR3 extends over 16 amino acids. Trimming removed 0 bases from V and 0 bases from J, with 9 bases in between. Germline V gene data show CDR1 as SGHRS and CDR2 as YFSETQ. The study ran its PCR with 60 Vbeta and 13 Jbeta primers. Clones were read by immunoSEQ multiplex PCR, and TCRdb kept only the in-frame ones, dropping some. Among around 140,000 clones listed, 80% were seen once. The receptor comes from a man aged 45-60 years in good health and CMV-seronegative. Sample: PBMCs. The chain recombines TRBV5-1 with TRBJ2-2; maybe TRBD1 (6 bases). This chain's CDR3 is CASSLAGTTNTGELFF. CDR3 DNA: TGCGCCAGCAGCTTGGCCGGGACAACGAACACCGGGGAGCTGTTTTTT.